A single sample is the source of the 32 T cell receptor beta chains below, sequenced in a study of blood T cell repertoires in COVID-19. The assay was immunoSEQ multiplex PCR, and TCRdb's table has in-frame clones only and misses some. The repertoire holds 130,000 to 150,000 clones, with approximately 88% as singletons. Sequencing was carried out using PBMCs or T cells enriched from blood (not recorded which). The receptor set was obtained from a woman between 25 and 40 years old with acute COVID-19.

A single count supports this clone. The rearrangement links TRBV2 to TRBJ2-1; D is perhaps TRBD2 (5 bases). The V gene lost 4 bases and the J gene lost 2 bases, with 15 bases spanning the gap. This CDR3 is built from 16 residues. Germline V gene data show CDR1 as SNHLY and CDR2 as FYNNEI. In nucleotides, the CDR3 is TGTGCCAGCAGTGGGGAGCCACTACGGCCCTACAATGAGCAGTTCTTC. Translation gives CASSGEPLRPYNEQFF.

The chain combines TRBV6-5 with TRBJ2-5; D call uncertain. V shed 2 bases and J shed 4 bases, with 8 bases lying between them. This CDR3 is 13 amino acids long. Germline V CDR1 and CDR2: MNHEY, SVGAGI. CDR3 sequence reads: CASSYPGSETQYF. CDR3 DNA: TGTGCCAGCAGTTACCCGGGTTCAGAGACCCAGTACTTC.

The gene calls are TRBV7-8 and TRBJ1-1; D ambiguous. The CDR3 is made up of 16 amino acids. Germline CDR1 SGHVS, CDR2 FQNEAQ. With 1 base removed from V and 0 bases from J, the gap between germline ends came to 12 bases. The CDR3 is CASSLEREGMNTEAFF. The CDR3 DNA reads TGTGCCAGCAGCTTAGAGCGGGAGGGAATGAACACTGAAGCTTTCTTT. Full variable domain (outside the CDR3, taken from reference TRBV7-8 and TRBJ1-1): GAGVSQSPRYKVAKRGQDVALRCDPISGHVSLFWYQQALGQGPEFLTYFQNEAQLDKSGLPSDRFFAERPEGSVSTLKIQRTQQEDSAVYLCASSLEREGMNTEAFFGQGTRLTVV.

The chain recombines TRBV4-3 with TRBJ1-2; a possible D gene is TRBD1 (5 bases). In germline, CDR1 is LGHNA, CDR2 YSLEER. V was shortened by 1 base and J by 0 bases, with 12 bases between the two germline ends. The CDR3 is 16 amino acids. This CDR3 reads CASSQVVTASNYGYTF. The DNA of the CDR3 is TGCGCCAGCAGCCAAGTTGTGACAGCTTCTAACTATGGCTACACCTTC.

J is TRBJ2-1 and V is TRBV7-9; 7 bases are a match to TRBD2. The CDR3 contains 15 residues. V was pared by 6 bases and J by 0 bases, with 5 bases of the junction left unmatched. From germline, CDR1 is SEHNR and CDR2 FQNEAQ (reference sequence). This CDR3 reads CASSSPGGSYNEQFF. The CDR3, as DNA: TGTGCCAGCAGTTCACCGGGGGGCTCCTACAATGAGCAGTTCTTC. The full variable domain, in which reference TRBV7-9 and TRBJ2-1 provide the parts outside the CDR3, is DTGVSQNPRHKITKRGQNVTFRCDPISEHNRLYWYRQTLGQGPEFLTYFQNEAQLEKSRLLSDRFSAERPKGSFSTLEIQRTEQGDSAMYLCASSSPGGSYNEQFFGPGTRLTVL.

The CDR3 sequence: CASSLAGSGYNEQFF. Written as DNA, the CDR3 is TGTGCCAGCAGCTTGGCCGGGAGCGGGTACAATGAGCAGTTCTTC. The chain employs TRBV5-4 and TRBJ2-1; D perhaps matches TRBD2 (6 bases). Per the germline V gene, CDR1 is SGHNT and CDR2 is YYREEE (reference sequence). The CDR3 is 15 residues long. Trimming cost V 0 bases and J 4 bases, with 11 bases left between them.

This chain connects TRBV3-1 (or the pseudogene TRBV3-2) to TRBJ1-1; weak D call: TRBD1 (5 bases). The germline V gene encodes CDR1 LGHDT and CDR2 YNNKEL (reference sequence). V was cut by 4 bases and J by 4 bases, with 19 bases left in between. The CDR3 has 16 residues. In DNA form, the CDR3 reads TGTGCCAGCAGCCGATGGACGGTTGGGGGGGGCACTGAAGCTTTCTTT. It yields the protein CASSRWTVGGGTEAFF.

The chain employs TRBV6-5 and TRBJ1-1; the match to TRBD1 covers 7 bases. This CDR3 is built from 15 residues. Germline V lookup: CDR1 MNHEY, CDR2 SVGAGI. Trimming took 6 bases from V and 1 from J; bases not matched to a gene: 8. The CDR3 loop is CASRNSGTENTEAFF. The CDR3 coding sequence is TGTGCCAGCAGAAACTCCGGGACAGAGAACACTGAAGCTTTCTTT.

The chain is built from TRBV28 and TRBJ2-5; TRBD1 might be the D (6 bases). Trimming stripped 4 bases from V and 2 bases from J, with 14 bases between. The CDR3 consists of 15 residues. From germline, CDR1 is MDHEN and CDR2 SYDVKM. CDR3 sequence reads: CASSSASGEQETQYF. CDR3 DNA: TGTGCCAGCAGTTCCGCCTCAGGGGAACAAGAGACCCAGTACTTC.

V gene TRBV4-3 combines with J gene TRBJ2-1, with TRBD2 matching 8 bases. Losses at the gene ends were 0 bases for V and 3 bases for J; bases not matched to a gene: 10. Germline V lookup: CDR1 LGHNA, CDR2 YSLEER. This CDR3 has 18 residues. For the CDR3, the DNA is TGCGCCAGCAGCCAAGACAGGTTAAGCGGGAGCGGCTACAATGAGCAGTTCTTC. Encoded protein: CASSQDRLSGSGYNEQFF.

The chain is built from TRBV11-2 and TRBJ1-3, with 7 bases lining up with TRBD1. The junction had 7 bases not matched to a gene; V was cut back by 2 bases and J by 9 bases. The germline gives CDR1 SGHAT, CDR2 FQNNGV. The CDR3 runs 14 residues. CDR3 sequence: CASSLTGALTTIYF. The CDR3 DNA reads as TGTGCCAGCAGCTTAACAGGGGCCCTTACCACCATATATTTT.

This clone was seen once. The chain employs TRBV27 and TRBJ2-1; TRBD2 aligns across 9 bases. Trimming cost V 3 bases and J 8 bases; bases outside gene matches: 8. CDR3 length equals 15 residues. In germline, CDR1 is MNHEY, CDR2 SMNVEV (reference sequence). In DNA form, the CDR3 reads TGTGCCAGCAGTTTGGATAGCGGGAGTATTTATGAGCAGTTCTTC. It encodes CASSLDSGSIYEQFF.

This chain connects TRBV28 to TRBJ1-4; TRBD1 might be the D (5 bases). The CDR3 is 17 residues long. V shed 2 bases and J shed 2 bases, with 15 bases lying between them. Per germline, CDR1 MDHEN and CDR2 SYDVKM. The CDR3 is CASSLGGARTTNEKLFF. CDR3 nucleotide sequence: TGTGCCAGCAGTTTAGGAGGGGCTAGGACCACTAATGAAAAACTGTTTTTT. Full variable domain (missing parts from reference TRBV28 and TRBJ1-4): DVKVTQSSRYLVKRTGEKVFLECVQDMDHENMFWYRQDPGLGLRLIYFSYDVKMKEKGDIPEGYSVSREKKERFSLILESASTNQTSMYLCASSLGGARTTNEKLFFGSGTQLSVL.

This chain connects TRBV19 to TRBJ1-4, with 9 bases matching TRBD1. The germline gives CDR1 LNHDA, CDR2 SQIVND (reference sequence). V gave up 4 bases and J gave up 7 bases; unmatched junction bases: 7. This CDR3 spans 15 amino acids. In DNA, the CDR3 is TGTGCCAGTAGTACCGTACAGGGGGCGGCTGAAAAACTGTTTTTT. This sequence encodes CASSTVQGAAEKLFF.

This sequence joins TRBV7-3 and TRBJ2-3; D is unclear. The V end lost 3 bases, the J end lost 4 bases, and 8 bases lay between the germline ends. The CDR3 spans 13 residues. Germline V gene lookup returns CDR1 SGHTA and CDR2 FQGTGA. The CDR3 spells CASSLFLADTQYF. In nucleotides, the CDR3 is TGTGCCAGCAGCTTGTTTCTCGCAGATACGCAGTATTTT.

This clone was picked up one time. The rearrangement joins TRBV7-9 to TRBJ2-1, with 14 bases identical to TRBD2. The trim removed 0 bases at V and 2 bases at J, leaving 3 bases unmatched. Germline V gene sequence: CDR1 SEHNR, CDR2 FQNEAQ (reference sequence). CDR3 size: 18 residues. The CDR3 nucleotides are TGTGCCAGCAGCTTAGCGCGGGGACTAGCGGGAGCCTACAATGAGCAGTTCTTC. Translating gives CASSLARGLAGAYNEQFF.

This sequence joins TRBV28 and TRBJ1-3; unclear D gene. CDR3 length: 14 residues. V was pared by 3 bases and J by 0 bases, with 6 bases between. Looked up from germline, CDR1 is MDHEN and CDR2 is SYDVKM. CDR3 sequence (DNA): TGTGCCAGCAGTTTCGGGAACTCTGGAAACACCATATATTTT. Translation: CASSFGNSGNTIYF. The variable domain in full, completed from reference TRBV28 and TRBJ1-3, reads DVKVTQSSRYLVKRTGEKVFLECVQDMDHENMFWYRQDPGLGLRLIYFSYDVKMKEKGDIPEGYSVSREKKERFSLILESASTNQTSMYLCASSFGNSGNTIYFGEGSWLTVV.

The CDR3 protein is CASSLGLAPSYNEQFF. CDR3 nucleotide sequence: TGTGCCAGCAGCCTAGGACTAGCGCCTTCCTACAATGAGCAGTTCTTC. V usage is TRBV6-2 or TRBV6-3 and J usage is TRBJ2-1; 9 bases are a match to TRBD2. CDR3 length: 16 residues. The V gene's germline CDR1 is MNHEY and CDR2 SVGEGT. Germline trimming cut 6 bases from V and 1 base from J; bases unmatched to any gene: 7.

The chain couples TRBV7-2 to TRBJ2-2, with 8 bases aligning to TRBD2. The CDR3 length is 17 residues. CDR1 and CDR2 from the germline V gene are SGHTA and FQGNSA. Trimming removed 3 bases from V and 7 bases from J; junction bases left unmatched: 13. DNA for the CDR3: TGTGCCAGCAGCTTGGGTAAAGCGGGAGTAATCGGCGGGGAGCTGTTTTTT. The encoded protein is CASSLGKAGVIGGELFF.

V is TRBV12-2 and J is TRBJ2-7; the table's D gene call, TRBD2, was not cross checked with the DNA. TRBV12-2 represents a pseudogene. The length of the CDR3 is 17 residues. The CDR3 DNA is TGTGCAAGTCGCTTAGCGTTGCTTCCTAACGAATATTACGAGCAGTACTTC. Translating gives CASRLALLPNEYYEQYF.

The chain employs TRBV28 and TRBJ1-2; D is ambiguous. Germline CDR1 and CDR2: MDHEN and SYDVKM. CDR3 size: 17 residues. Trimming took off 3 bases at V and 4 bases at J, with 21 bases between the two ends. The CDR3 region has the DNA TGTGCCAGCAGTTTTCTTTATGGGCCCTCCGCGGGCTATGGCTACACCTTC. Translation gives CASSFLYGPSAGYGYTF.

This sequence joins TRBV9 and TRBJ2-1, with D possibly matching TRBD2 (5 bases). Looked up from germline, CDR1 is SGDLS and CDR2 is YYNGEE. The CDR3 spans 17 residues. The V end was cut by 0 bases, the J end by 1 base, with 14 bases between. The CDR3 DNA is TGTGCCAGCAGCGTAGCTTATTCGCGGGCGTCCTACAATGAGCAGTTCTTC. It translates to CASSVAYSRASYNEQFF.

This clone came up once. This chain links TRBV4-1 with TRBJ2-5; D possibly corresponds to TRBD1 (6 bases). Germline lookup yields CDR1 MGHRA and CDR2 YSYEKL. V gave up 4 bases and J gave up 2 bases, with 14 bases separating them. This CDR3 has 15 amino acids. CDR3 residues: CASSRIGGKQETQYF. CDR3 DNA sequence: TGCGCCAGCAGCCGAATAGGGGGAAAGCAAGAGACCCAGTACTTC.

This sequence joins TRBV30 and TRBJ1-6; weak D call: TRBD1 (5 bases). CDR3 length equals 15 residues. Germline V gene lookup returns CDR1 GTSNPN and CDR2 SVGIG (reference sequence). Trimming removed 5 bases at V and 2 bases at J, with 13 bases between. The CDR3 bases are TGTGCCTGGGGTGAAAGGGGTCCCTATAATTCACCCCTCCACTTT. Translation: CAWGERGPYNSPLHF.

The chain uses TRBV7-9 and TRBJ2-7; D is uncertain. V was shortened by 2 bases and J by 3 bases, with 5 bases between the two germline ends. The CDR3 loop spans 12 amino acids. CDR1 and CDR2 (germline): SEHNR, FQNEAQ (reference sequence). The DNA for the CDR3 is TGTGCCAGCAGCTTATCCTACTACGAGCAGTACTTC. Its protein product is CASSLSYYEQYF.

The V gene is TRBV27, the J gene TRBJ2-7, with a possible D match to TRBD1 (6 bases). Looked up from germline, CDR1 is MNHEY and CDR2 is SMNVEV (reference sequence). CDR3 size: 14 residues. Trimming shortened V by 5 bases and J by 3 bases, and 14 bases separated the two germline ends. The CDR3, as DNA: TGTGCCAGCAGTGCACGACAGGAGGTCTACGAGCAGTACTTC. Translated: CASSARQEVYEQYF.

The genes are TRBV25-1 and TRBJ2-1, with TRBD2 as a possible D gene (6 bases). Germline assignment: CDR1 MGHDK and CDR2 SYGVNS. Trimming took off 6 bases at V and 10 bases at J, with 13 bases between the two ends. CDR3 size: 12 residues. The CDR3 nucleotides are TGTGCCAGCAGAGGGACTTACGACGAGCAGTTCTTC. Translation: CASRGTYDEQFF.

The V and J genes are TRBV12-3 or TRBV12-4 and TRBJ1-2; D may be TRBD1 (5 bases). The CDR3 has 12 residues. V was clipped by 7 bases and J by 5 bases, with 11 bases between them. The CDR3, as DNA: TGTGCCAGCACCCGGGGGGGGTATGGCTACACCTTC. It is translated as CASTRGGYGYTF.

This clone showed up just once. The J gene is TRBJ1-4, the V gene TRBV19; tentative D call: TRBD1 (5 bases). V lost 4 bases to trimming and J lost 5 bases, with 14 bases between them. The CDR3 runs 15 residues. CDR1 is LNHDA, CDR2 SQIVND, per germline (reference sequence). In nucleotides, the CDR3 is TGTGCCAGTAGTAGCCGGGACGGGAGAAATGAAAAACTGTTTTTT. Translated: CASSSRDGRNEKLFF.

The chain is built from TRBV5-1 and TRBJ2-1, with 10 bases lining up with TRBD2. Germline CDR1 reads SGHRS; CDR2 reads YFSETQ. Losses at the gene ends were 1 base for V and 7 bases for J; bases not matched to a gene: 5. This CDR3 contains 15 residues. CDR3 sequence reads: CASSLSLAGLNEQFF. The CDR3 DNA reads as TGCGCCAGCAGCTTGTCACTAGCGGGGCTTAATGAGCAGTTCTTC.

J is TRBJ1-5 and V is TRBV6-5, with D possibly TRBD1 on 6 matching bases. CDR3 length: 15 residues. The V end lost 7 bases, the J end lost 6 bases, and 19 bases lay between the germline ends. Germline V gene lookup returns CDR1 MNHEY and CDR2 SVGAGI. The CDR3 nucleotides are TGTGCCAGCACCGAGAGGGGACAAGGGAGTCAGCCCCAGCATTTT. This encodes CASTERGQGSQPQHF.

The J gene is TRBJ2-7, the V gene TRBV7-9, with TRBD1 as a possible D gene (5 bases). V shed 5 bases and J shed 2 bases, with 16 bases lying between them. The CDR3 contains 15 residues. Germline CDR1 is SEHNR and CDR2 is FQNEAQ (reference sequence). The CDR3 region has the DNA TGTGCCAGCAGCGCGGACATCCTTTCCCCCTACGAGCAGTACTTC. Residues: CASSADILSPYEQYF.